The 14 T cell receptor beta chains reported below all come from one sample, sequenced in a study of blood T cells in healthy people across ages. Sample-barcoded 5' priming and a J-beta primer mix drove a second PCR of about 6 to 12 cycles. TCRdb redid the calling of the 5' RACE reads with MiXCR, one entry per CDR3 protein. The table has 1.4 million to 1.5 million distinct CDR3 sequences, roughly 40% seen once; the top ten hold 7.9%. Sample: blood. These receptors came from a woman under 30 in good health.

A few counts support this clonotype. The chain combines TRBV6-5 with TRBJ2-2; maybe TRBD2 (6 bases). The CDR3 extends over 17 amino acids. Per germline, CDR1 MNHEY and CDR2 SVGAGI. Trimming shortened V by 3 bases and J by 0 bases, and 14 bases separated the two germline ends. CDR3 amino acids: CASSYSGEAANTGELFF. As DNA, the CDR3 is TGTGCCAGCAGTTATAGTGGGGAGGCAGCGAACACCGGGGAGCTGTTTTTT.

A single count supports this clonotype. V gene TRBV11-2 combines with J gene TRBJ2-5, with TRBD1 matching over 8 bases. Germline CDR1 SGHAT, CDR2 FQNNGV. The V gene end was trimmed by 3 bases and the J gene end by 2 bases; junction bases not matched to a gene: 11. This CDR3 is built from 17 residues. Here the CDR3 reads CASSLALGTGRQETQYF. The CDR3 coding sequence is TGTGCCAGCAGCTTGGCCCTAGGGACAGGTCGGCAAGAGACCCAGTACTTC.

This chain uses TRBV30 with TRBJ2-3; 8 positions agree with TRBD2. The CDR3 runs 15 residues. Germline values: CDR1 GTSNPN, CDR2 SVGIG (reference sequence). J gave up 4 bases and V 3 bases, and 9 bases lay outside the gene matches. In DNA, the CDR3 is TGTGCCTGGAGACCAAAGGGACTAGATGCAGATACGCAGTATTTT. Amino acid sequence: CAWRPKGLDADTQYF.

This clonotype came up a few times. This chain connects TRBV4-2 to TRBJ2-7; D gene unclear. Germline CDR1 is LGHNA and CDR2 is YNFKEQ. Between the trimmed V and J ends, which lost 1 base and 7 bases, there was a span of 8 bases. CDR3 length: 12 amino acids. For the CDR3, the DNA is TGTGCCAGCAGCCAAGGTAACTTAGAGCAGTACTTC. Translation: CASSQGNLEQYF.

This clonotype showed up just once. The chain carries TRBV7-6 and TRBJ2-1, with 8 positions matching TRBD2. V was clipped by 2 bases and J by 7 bases; unmatched bases: 10. The CDR3 sequence is 16 residues long. From germline, CDR1 is SGHVS and CDR2 FNYEAQ. CDR3 protein: CASSLSSSGVQNEQFF. CDR3 sequence (DNA): TGTGCCAGCAGCTTAAGTAGTAGCGGGGTACAGAATGAGCAGTTCTTC.

The chain employs TRBV19 and TRBJ1-5; unclear D gene. This CDR3 region has 15 residues. Germline assignment: CDR1 LNHDA and CDR2 SQIVND (reference sequence). V was trimmed by 3 bases and J by 4 bases, leaving 13 bases between them. CDR3 loop: CASSIGGVRNQPQHF. CDR3 bases: TGTGCCAGTAGTATCGGTGGGGTCAGAAATCAGCCCCAGCATTTT.

This clonotype showed up just a few times. The chain couples TRBV5-4 to TRBJ2-5; D may be TRBD1 or TRBD2 (6 bases each). V lost 7 bases to trimming and J lost 2 bases, with 18 bases between them. CDR3 length: 15 residues. Germline values: CDR1 SGHNT, CDR2 YYREEE (reference sequence). CDR3 coding DNA: TGTGCCAGCGCCAGACAAGGAGGGGGGCAAGAGACCCAGTACTTC. It is translated as CASARQGGGQETQYF.

The chain joins TRBV12-3 or TRBV12-4 to TRBJ1-6; D remains unclear. This CDR3 is built from 12 residues. The V end was cut by 4 bases, the J end by 12 bases, with 10 bases between. CDR3 coding DNA: TGTGCCAGCAGTTCGAATCCTCAACCCCTCCACTTT. Encoded protein: CASSSNPQPLHF.

This clonotype was picked up a small number of times. The chain couples TRBV7-2 to TRBJ2-2; 14 bases agree with TRBD2. The germline V gene has CDR1 SGHTA and CDR2 FQGNSA. CDR3 size: 14 residues. The junction had 3 bases not matched to a gene; V was cut back by 5 bases and J by 10 bases. CDR3 region: CASSPTSGRAELFF. CDR3 bases: TGTGCCAGCAGCCCGACTAGCGGGAGGGCGGAGCTGTTTTTT.

The chain is built from TRBV10-3 and TRBJ2-5; D is undetermined. This CDR3 has 12 residues. V lost 5 bases, J lost 5 bases, and 9 bases lay in between. CDR1 is ENHRY, CDR2 SYGVKD, per germline. This chain's CDR3 is CAISSEWETQYF. The CDR3 DNA sequence: TGTGCCATCAGTAGTGAATGGGAGACCCAGTACTTC.

The V call is TRBV20-1, the J call TRBJ2-5, with 7 bases lining up with TRBD2. Trimming removed 3 bases from V and 2 bases from J; junction bases left unmatched: 6. CDR1 is DFQATT and CDR2 is SNEGSKA in the germline V gene (reference sequence). The CDR3 has 14 amino acids. The CDR3 spells CSARGRGGQETQYF. CDR3 bases: TGCAGTGCTAGGGGTAGGGGAGGGCAAGAGACCCAGTACTTC.

This sequence joins TRBV12-3 or TRBV12-4 and TRBJ2-5; 8 positions agree with TRBD1. The J call is uncertain, as TRBJ2-7 better fits the DNA end. The CDR3 has 14 residues. CDR3 region: CASSRDRCTYEQYF. CDR3 DNA: TGTGCCAGCAGTAGGGACAGGTGTACCTACGAGCAGTACTTC.

This clonotype was recorded only once. The chain links TRBV20-1 to TRBJ1-1; D gene uncertain. Trimming removed 1 base from V and 8 bases from J, with 17 bases in between. CDR3 size: 14 residues. Germline V gene lookup returns CDR1 DFQATT and CDR2 SNEGSKA (reference sequence). CDR3 bases: TGCAGTGCTAGAGTCGGCTCCGGGGTGGAGGAAGCTTTCTTT. This translates into CSARVGSGVEEAFF.

V is TRBV20-1 and J is TRBJ2-7, with D unresolved. Trimming cost V 0 bases and J 3 bases, with 6 bases left between them. The CDR3 contains 12 residues. CDR1 and CDR2 (germline): DFQATT, SNEGSKA (reference sequence). CDR3 DNA sequence: TGCAGTGCTAGAGATTTGAACTACGAGCAGTACTTC. This encodes CSARDLNYEQYF.